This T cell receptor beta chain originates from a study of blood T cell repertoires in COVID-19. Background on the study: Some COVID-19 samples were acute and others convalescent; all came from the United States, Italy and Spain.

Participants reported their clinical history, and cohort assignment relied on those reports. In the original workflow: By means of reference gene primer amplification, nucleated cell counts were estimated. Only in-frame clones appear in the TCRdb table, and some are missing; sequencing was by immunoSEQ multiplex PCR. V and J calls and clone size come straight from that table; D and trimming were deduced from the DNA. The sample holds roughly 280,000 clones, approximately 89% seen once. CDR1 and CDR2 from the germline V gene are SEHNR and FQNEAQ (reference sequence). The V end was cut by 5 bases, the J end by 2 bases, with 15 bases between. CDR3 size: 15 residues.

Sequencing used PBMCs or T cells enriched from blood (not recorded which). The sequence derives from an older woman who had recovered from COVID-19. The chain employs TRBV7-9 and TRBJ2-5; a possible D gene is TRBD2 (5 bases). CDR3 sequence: CASSPQRGLQETQYF. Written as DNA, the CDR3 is TGTGCCAGCAGCCCACAACGTGGACTTCAAGAGACCCAGTACTTC.